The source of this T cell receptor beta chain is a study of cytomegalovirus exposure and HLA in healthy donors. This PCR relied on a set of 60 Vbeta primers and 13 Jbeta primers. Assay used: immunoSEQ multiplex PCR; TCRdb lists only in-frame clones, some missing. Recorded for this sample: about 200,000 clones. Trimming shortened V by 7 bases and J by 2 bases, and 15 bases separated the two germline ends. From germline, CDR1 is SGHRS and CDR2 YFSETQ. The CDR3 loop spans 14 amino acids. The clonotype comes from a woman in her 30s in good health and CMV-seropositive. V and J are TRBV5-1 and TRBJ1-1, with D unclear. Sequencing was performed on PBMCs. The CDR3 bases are TGCGCCAGCGCTCTCCAACAGTTAAACACTGAAGCTTTCTTT. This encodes CASALQQLNTEAFF.